The clone carrying this T cell receptor (beta chain) was observed at least ten times. Its target is unknown. CDR1 and CDR2 (germline): SGHNT, YENEEA. The V and J ends lost 3 bases and 9 bases respectively, with 17 bases between them. CDR3 length equals 14 residues. The record originates from a study of T cells in Graves' hyperthyroidism and ophthalmopathy. Researchers took RNA transcripts and amplified the TCR beta CDR3 regions from them. The primer set for the first-round RT-PCR of the TCR CDR3 was HTBI. MiXCR, applied by TCRdb to the multiplex PCR reads, yields one record per CDR3 protein. The sample holds about 300,000 distinct CDR3 sequences, roughly 15% seen once. Newly diagnosed patients aged 18 to 65 had hyperthyroidism of under 2 months' duration. 10 ml of fresh peripheral blood supplied the PBMCs. Broader study findings: Model predictions of ophthalmopathy came a median approximately 6.8 months before onset. Among clonotypes expanded in thyroid above 0.001, most were also found in blood.

This receptor was obtained from a woman aged 40 to 50 with Graves' hyperthyroidism. This chain joins TRBV11-3 and TRBJ1-2; unclear D gene. Sequenced material: blood. The CDR3 loop reads CASSFSRTSMSYTF. CDR3 nucleotide sequence: TGTGCCAGCAGCTTCAGTAGGACGAGTATGAGCTACACCTTC.